This TCR beta chain originates from a study of shared clonotypes between healthy human individuals. Study outcomes and limitations: Though the depth was large, rarefaction showed that sorted-subset sequencing was incomplete.

The germline V and J ends were trimmed by 4 bases and 6 bases, with 17 bases remaining between them. This CDR3 is built from 15 residues. The V gene's germline CDR1 is SGDLS and CDR2 YYNGEE. Authors' methods: Sequence data from immunoSEQ were junction-only and lacked quality scores; consequently, filtering differed. The repertoire was sequenced with immunoSEQ multiplex PCR; TCRdb's copy has only in-frame clones and lacks some. Clone size and V and J calls were adopted from that table, with D and trimming inferred from the DNA. This sample has about 2.4 million clones; roughly nine tenths occur once, and the top ten carry over 0.12%. In the case of this clone: The antigen remains unidentified.

Material for sequencing was naive CD4+ T cells sorted from blood. As to subset: CD45RA+ positively selected. The rearrangement uses TRBV9 and TRBJ1-5; possible D gene TRBD1, 6 bases. The clonotype comes from a young man in good health. This CDR3 is CASSPRGEAVQPQHF. Written as DNA, the CDR3 is TGTGCCAGCAGCCCCAGGGGAGAGGCGGTTCAGCCCCAGCATTTT.